This record concerns one T cell receptor beta chain sequence. Its matching antigen is unknown. CDR3 length equals 15 residues. V dropped 0 bases and J dropped 5; count of bases not matched to a gene: 5. Germline-derived CDR1 and CDR2 are SGHTS and YDEGEE. The entry originates in a study of cytomegalovirus exposure and HLA in healthy donors. The PCR had 60 Vbeta and 13 Jbeta primers. In the original analysis: In a later analysis, of around 80 million unique beta chains, roughly 10 million appeared in at least two donors. Generated by immunoSEQ multiplex PCR, the TCRdb table keeps only in-frame clones and is missing some. V and J calls plus clone size are reproduced from that table; the DNA served to infer D and trimming. The sample carries 130,000 or so clones, over 70% recorded once. Findings and limits, study-wide: The authors enumerated under 200 TCR beta chains as linked to cytomegalovirus.

The chain combines TRBV5-8 with TRBJ2-5, with 9 bases matching TRBD2. The sequenced sample was PBMCs. The origin of this receptor is a woman in her forties or fifties in good health and CMV-seropositive. Here the CDR3 reads CASSLGVAGVETQYF. The CDR3 bases are TGTGCCAGCAGCTTGGGAGTAGCGGGGGTTGAGACCCAGTACTTC.